Each of the 12 T cell receptor beta chains below was sequenced from the same sample in a study of blood T cell repertoires in COVID-19 (dated by TCRdb to about 2020). Receptor libraries were prepared by the immunoSEQ multiplex PCR assay. This is the immuneACCESS table as TCRdb keeps it, with only in-frame sequences that have V and J called. A part of the clones is gone; compared with another copy, unresolved V genes explain less than half, and the rest is unexplained. Recorded for this sample are about 200,000 clones; 65% to 90% of them occurred a single time. The ten top clones hold around 14% of the sample. The sample consisted of peripheral blood. The receptors here all came from a human donor in a cohort sampled during active COVID-19.

This rearrangement joins TRBV4-1 to TRBJ2-1, with no clear D. V lost 1 base, J lost 6 bases, and 7 bases lay in between. The germline V gene has CDR1 MGHRA and CDR2 YSYEKL. The CDR3 contains 13 residues. The CDR3 coding sequence is TGCGCCAGCAGCCAAGTCCCCCTCAATGAGCAGTTCTTC. It translates to CASSQVPLNEQFF.

The chain carries TRBV12-3 or TRBV12-4 and TRBJ2-7, with TRBD1 matching 7 bases. V shed 5 bases, J shed 5 bases, and the junction held 0 bases outside the gene matches. The CDR3 has 11 residues. CDR3 sequence reads: CASSDRDEQYF. The CDR3 region has the DNA TGTGCCAGCAGTGACAGGGACGAGCAGTACTTC.

The V and J genes are TRBV2 and TRBJ2-7; D remains unclear. With 4 bases removed from V and 6 bases from J, the gap between germline ends came to 19 bases. This CDR3 is built from 15 residues. Germline V gives CDR1 SNHLY, CDR2 FYNNEI. CDR3 DNA sequence: TGTGCCAGCAGTGCGGAGTCAGCTCCTCTTTTCGAGCAGTACTTC. As protein: CASSAESAPLFEQYF.

The chain recombines TRBV28 with TRBJ2-7; 9 bases match TRBD1. The germline gives CDR1 MDHEN, CDR2 SYDVKM. After removal of 6 bases from V and 1 base from J, the junction contained 7 bases not matched to a gene. This CDR3 spans 15 amino acids. CDR3 loop: CASSLVGQGSYEQYF. The CDR3 nucleotides are TGTGCCAGCAGCCTCGTGGGACAGGGTTCCTACGAGCAGTACTTC.

This chain joins TRBV11-2 and TRBJ2-2; D might be TRBD2 (5 bases). Germline V gene sequence: CDR1 SGHAT, CDR2 FQNNGV. This CDR3 is 17 amino acids long. Trimming pared 6 bases from V and 2 bases from J, leaving 19 bases between. CDR3 residues: CASRSLGGTQNTGELFF. The CDR3 DNA is TGTGCCAGCAGAAGCCTCGGAGGTACCCAAAACACCGGGGAGCTGTTTTTT.

V and J are TRBV18 and TRBJ1-1; D might be TRBD1 (5 bases). Trimming cost V 6 bases and J 4 bases, with 18 bases left between them. From germline, CDR1 is KGHSH and CDR2 LQKENI. This CDR3 region has 15 residues. The CDR3 DNA sequence: TGTGCCAGCTCCCTCCGGAGTGACAGCCCCACTGAAGCTTTCTTT. Its translation is CASSLRSDSPTEAFF.

The chain has TRBV28 and TRBJ2-1, with a possible D match to TRBD1 (5 bases). Germline lookup yields CDR1 MDHEN and CDR2 SYDVKM. The CDR3 contains 17 residues. V lost 5 bases and J 6 bases, leaving 23 bases between the germline ends. The chain's CDR3 is CASSPPLRQSIINEQFF. The CDR3 DNA follows: TGTGCCAGCAGTCCCCCTCTTCGACAGTCCATCATCAATGAGCAGTTCTTC. Full variable domain (remainder filled in from reference TRBV28 and TRBJ2-1): DVKVTQSSRYLVKRTGEKVFLECVQDMDHENMFWYRQDPGLGLRLIYFSYDVKMKEKGDIPEGYSVSREKKERFSLILESASTNQTSMYLCASSPPLRQSIINEQFFGPGTRLTVL.

The genes are TRBV14 and TRBJ2-3; 14 nucleotides line up with TRBD2. V shed 4 bases, J shed 0 bases, and the junction held 6 bases outside the gene matches. CDR1 SGHDN and CDR2 FVKESK come from the germline V gene. This CDR3 is 18 amino acids long. CDR3 sequence: CASSLWTSGRSSTDTQYF. CDR3 sequence (DNA): TGTGCCAGCAGCCTCTGGACTAGCGGGAGGTCTAGCACAGATACGCAGTATTTT.

The chain couples TRBV7-2 to TRBJ1-2; 8 bases match TRBD1. V was clipped by 3 bases and J by 3 bases; unmatched bases: 6. Germline lookup yields CDR1 SGHTA and CDR2 FQGNSA. The length of the CDR3 is 15 residues. CDR3 nucleotides: TGTGCCAGCAGCTTGCCCGGACAGGGAGACTATGGCTACACCTTC. Encoded protein: CASSLPGQGDYGYTF.

CDR3 loop: CASSPDRGGTQYF. CDR3 nucleotide sequence: TGCGCCAGCAGCCCGGACAGGGGAGGGACCCAGTACTTC. The chain is built from TRBV5-1 and TRBJ2-5; 9 bases agree with TRBD1. This CDR3 region has 13 residues. Germline V gene lookup returns CDR1 SGHRS and CDR2 YFSETQ. V was pared by 4 bases and J by 7 bases, with 5 bases of the junction left unmatched.

In this sample, this clone turned up once. The chain carries TRBV18 and TRBJ2-7; 7 bases are shared with TRBD2. This CDR3 region has 16 residues. Per germline, CDR1 KGHSH and CDR2 LQKENI. J lost 0 bases, V lost 4 bases, and 9 bases had no gene match. The chain's CDR3 is CASSRVGEGSSYEQYF. The CDR3 DNA is TGTGCCAGCTCACGGGTCGGGGAGGGGAGCTCCTACGAGCAGTACTTC.

V usage is TRBV7-9 and J usage is TRBJ2-1, with 8 bases fitting TRBD2. Trimming at V came to 5 bases and at J to 7 bases, leaving 10 bases not matched to a gene. CDR1 SEHNR and CDR2 FQNEAQ come from the germline V gene (reference sequence). The CDR3 has 15 residues. CDR3 sequence: CASSTPGSGRNEQFF. The CDR3 DNA reads TGTGCCAGCAGCACCCCAGGGAGCGGGAGAAATGAGCAGTTCTTC.